These T cell receptor beta chains were read from a single sample in a study of siplizumab effects on memory and regulatory T cells. Sequencing used immunoSEQ multiplex PCR; TCRdb keeps in-frame clones, though not all of them. The table lists 50,000 or so clones, approximately 93% of them singletons. Sequenced material: CD8+ T cells sorted from blood. These receptors came from a human donor in good health. Each CDR3 is given with its conserved first and last residue. A D gene is named only where the DNA matches it firmly. Clone size is shown for a subset of rows, as once, few, many or a class of expanded clone.

.,TRBV15,.,TRBJ2-1,TGTGCCACCAGCACGGGGGACTCCTACAATGAGCAGTTCTTC,CATSTGDSYNEQFF
TRBD2,TRBV11-2,.,TRBJ2-7,TGTGCCAGCAGCTTTACTAGCGGAACCTACGAGCAGTACTTC,CASSFTSGTYEQYF
.,TRBV5-5,.,TRBJ1-5,TGTGCCAGCAGCTTGGAAAATCAGCCCCAGCATTTT,CASSLENQPQHF
.,TRBV5-6,.,TRBJ2-4,TGTGCCAGCAGCTTGGGTTTCATGGGAGGAAACATTCAGTACTTC,CASSLGFMGGNIQYF
.,TRBV7-9,once,TRBJ2-7,TGTGCCAGCAGCCCCAATTTATACGAGCAGTACTTC,CASSPNLYEQYF
TRBD1,TRBV28,.,TRBJ1-2,TGTGCCAGCAGTCCCGGGACAGTCGCGGGCTACACCTTC,CASSPGTVAGYTF
TRBD1,TRBV6-6,.,TRBJ1-1,TGTGCCAGCAGTTACTTTACAGGGGGAACTGAAGCTTTCTTT,CASSYFTGGTEAFF
.,TRBV9,.,TRBJ1-3,TGTGCCAGCAGCGCCACAGGCTCTGGAAACACCATATATTTT,CASSATGSGNTIYF
.,TRBV11-2,.,TRBJ1-3,TGTGCCAGCAGCTTGGGCGGGGGGCAGATTTCTGGAAACACCATATATTTT,CASSLGGGQISGNTIYF
TRBD2,TRBV27,.,TRBJ2-3,TGTGCCAGCAGCCTTGGGACTAACCGCGTCCCGGTCCCAGATACGCAGTATTTT,CASSLGTNRVPVPDTQYF
.,TRBV4-2,.,TRBJ1-5,TGTGCCAGCAGCCAAGAATTAGGGGTAGTGGAGACTCAGCCCCAGCATTTT,CASSQELGVVETQPQHF
.,TRBV4-2,.,TRBJ2-2,TGTGCCAGCAGCCAGGCGGGGACCGGGGAGCTGTTTTTT,CASSQAGTGELFF
TRBD2,TRBV18,.,TRBJ2-5,TGTGCCAGCTCACCACCGGGGGGGGAAGAGACCCAGTACTTC,CASSPPGGEETQYF
.,TRBV10-1,.,TRBJ2-7,TGCGCCAGCAGTGATTCCCGGACAGCGCCGAGTTACGAGCAGTACTTC,CASSDSRTAPSYEQYF
TRBD1,TRBV6-6,.,TRBJ1-5,TGTGCCAGCAGACGGACAGGGCGCAATCAGCCCCAGCATTTT,CASRRTGRNQPQHF
.,TRBV9,.,TRBJ2-7,TGTGCCAGCAGCGTAGAAAGTACCTCCTACGAGCAGTACTTC,CASSVESTSYEQYF
.,TRBV19,once,TRBJ2-7,TGTGCCAGTAGTATCGAGGGGGCCTACGAGCAGTACTTC,CASSIEGAYEQYF
TRBD2,TRBV12-5,.,TRBJ2-7,TGTGCTAGTGGAGCTGGACTAGCGCCCTACGAGCAGTACTTC,CASGAGLAPYEQYF
.,TRBV7-6,.,TRBJ2-5,TGTGCCAGCAGCATTCCGTCCAACATGGGTCTCCAAGAGACCCAGTACTTC,CASSIPSNMGLQETQYF
TRBD1,TRBV28,.,TRBJ2-4,TGTGCCAGCAGGACAGGGATGGCCAAAAACATTCAGTACTTC,CASRTGMAKNIQYF
.,TRBV29-1,once,TRBJ2-7,TGCAGCGTTGAAACTAGTCCGGCCTACGAGCAGTACTTC,CSVETSPAYEQYF
TRBD1,TRBV2,.,TRBJ2-7,TGTGCCAGCAGGGGCCCCGGGACAGAATCCTACGAGCAGTACTTC,CASRGPGTESYEQYF
TRBD1,TRBV13,.,TRBJ1-4,TGTGCCAGCAGCCAAGGGACAGGAATTAATGAAAAACTGTTTTTT,CASSQGTGINEKLFF
TRBD1,TRBV2,.,TRBJ2-5,TGTGCCAGCGGAGGACAGGGCCAAGAGACCCAGTACTTC,CASGGQGQETQYF
.,TRBV21-1,.,TRBJ2-7,TGTGCCAGCAGCAAATCGGTGGACAGGGACAGCTACGAGCAGTACTTC,CASSKSVDRDSYEQYF
TRBD1,TRBV7-8,once,TRBJ2-7,TGTGCCAGCAGCCTGACGGGACAGGGTGCCTACGAGCAGTACTTC,CASSLTGQGAYEQYF
.,TRBV28,.,TRBJ1-2,TGTGCCAGCAGTTTAGGCGGGGGTAGAGGCTATGGCTACACCTTC,CASSLGGGRGYGYTF
.,TRBV7-3,.,TRBJ1-1,TGTGCCAGCAGCTTAATTCGGAGGGGGGTGAACACTGAAGCTTTCTTT,CASSLIRRGVNTEAFF
TRBD2,TRBV9,.,TRBJ2-2,TGTGCCAGCAGCCCAGGAGCGGGAGGATTCCCCGGGGAGCTGTTTTTT,CASSPGAGGFPGELFF
.,TRBV7-6,.,TRBJ1-2,TGTGCCAGCAGCTTAGAGGCAGGGTCGGCAAGAGGCTACACCTTC,CASSLEAGSARGYTF
.,TRBV7-9,once,TRBJ2-2,TGTGCCAGCAGCTTAGGGGGAACCGGGGAGCTGTTTTTT,CASSLGGTGELFF
.,TRBV5-1,.,TRBJ1-1,TGCGCCAGCAGCTTGGAAGGAATGAACACTGAAGCTTTCTTT,CASSLEGMNTEAFF
.,TRBV7-9,.,TRBJ1-4,TGTGCCAGCAGCGTCCGGGACCGTTGGGGAAATGAAAAACTGTTTTTT,CASSVRDRWGNEKLFF
.,TRBV6-1,.,TRBJ2-7,TGTGCCAGCAGTGAAGTGGTCAGGGGCGTGGAGCAGTACTTC,CASSEVVRGVEQYF
.,TRBV4-3,.,TRBJ2-1,TGCGCCAGCAGCCAGACCGGGACTCCCAATGAGCAGTTCTTC,CASSQTGTPNEQFF
.,TRBV6-4,.,TRBJ2-7,TGTGCCAGCAGTGATCGCGGGGGCCCCCTCTACGAGCAGTACTTC,CASSDRGGPLYEQYF
.,TRBV2,.,TRBJ1-5,TGTGCCAGCAGTAGGACCGACTTTAATCAGCCCCAGCATTTT,CASSRTDFNQPQHF
.,TRBV5-6,.,TRBJ2-1,TGTGCCAGCAGCTTGGACTGGGGGGAGCAGTTCTTC,CASSLDWGEQFF
.,TRBV2,.,TRBJ2-2,TGTGCCAGCAGTGGAGGAGGGGGAAACACCGGGGAGCTGTTTTTT,CASSGGGGNTGELFF
TRBD1,TRBV7-2,once,TRBJ1-1,TGTGCCAGCAGCGTCAGCGACAGGGAGGGGCTTGAAGCTTTCTTT,CASSVSDREGLEAFF
TRBD1,TRBV4-2,.,TRBJ2-2,TGTGCCAGCAGCCAAAATCGGGACAGTTCTTACGGGGAGCTGTTTTTT,CASSQNRDSSYGELFF
TRBD2,TRBV6-5,.,TRBJ2-3,TGTGCCAGCAGTCTAGCGGGGAGCACAGATACGCAGTATTTT,CASSLAGSTDTQYF
.,TRBV27,.,TRBJ1-5,TGTGCCAGCAGCCCGCAGGGCAGGGGCTTAGTGCCCCAGCATTTT,CASSPQGRGLVPQHF
.,TRBV13,.,TRBJ2-5,TGTGCCAGCAGCTTAGTAGCGGAAGTTCGGGAGACCCAGTACTTC,CASSLVAEVRETQYF
TRBD2,TRBV6-1,.,TRBJ2-7,TGTGCCAGCAGTGGAGGACTAGCCTACGAGCAGTACTTC,CASSGGLAYEQYF
.,TRBV27,once,TRBJ2-7,TGTGCCAGCAGTTTAAGAGGGCAGGCCTACGAGCAGTACTTC,CASSLRGQAYEQYF
.,TRBV7-8,.,TRBJ2-7,TGTGCCAGCAGCTTAGGAAGGGCCTACGAGCAGTACTTC,CASSLGRAYEQYF
.,TRBV9,.,TRBJ2-5,TGTGCCAGCAGCCCCGGGATCTCCATAGAGACCCAGTACTTC,CASSPGISIETQYF
.,TRBV6-5,.,TRBJ1-1,TGTGCCAGCAGTTACTCGAAACGGGTACGCGCTGAAGCTTTCTTT,CASSYSKRVRAEAFF
.,TRBV15,.,TRBJ2-5,TGTGCCACCAGCAGAGTCGGGTTCCAAGAGACCCAGTACTTC,CATSRVGFQETQYF
TRBD1,TRBV7-3,.,TRBJ2-3,TGTGCCAGCAGCTCCGGGACAGGGGGGGATACGCAGTATTTT,CASSSGTGGDTQYF
.,TRBV12-5,.,TRBJ2-1,TGTGCTAGTGGTTTGGTTGGGAGACTAGGACGTGACAATGAGCAGTTCTTC,CASGLVGRLGRDNEQFF
.,TRBV9,few,TRBJ1-1,TGTGCCAGCAGCGTAGGGACGAACACTGAAGCTTTCTTT,CASSVGTNTEAFF